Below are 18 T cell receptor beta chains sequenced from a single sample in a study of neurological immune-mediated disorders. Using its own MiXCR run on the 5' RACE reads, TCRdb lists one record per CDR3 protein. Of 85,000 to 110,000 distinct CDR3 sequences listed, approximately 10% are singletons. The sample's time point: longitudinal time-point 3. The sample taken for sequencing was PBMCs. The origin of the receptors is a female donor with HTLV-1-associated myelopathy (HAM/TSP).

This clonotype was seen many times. CDR3: CASSLWVSEQYF. The CDR3 nucleotides read TGTGCCAGCAGCTTGTGGGTCTCCGAGCAGTACTTC. The chain couples TRBV5-6 to TRBJ2-7; D unclear. The CDR3 is made up of 12 amino acids. V lost 1 base to trimming and J lost 6 bases, with 8 bases between them. Germline CDR1 SGHDT, CDR2 YYEEEE.

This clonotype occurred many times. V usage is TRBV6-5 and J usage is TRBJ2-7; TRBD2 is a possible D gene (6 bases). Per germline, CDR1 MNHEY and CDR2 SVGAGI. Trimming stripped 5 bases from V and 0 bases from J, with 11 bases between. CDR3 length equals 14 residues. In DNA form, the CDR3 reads TGTGCCAGCAGTAGGGACTGGAGCTCCTACGAGCAGTACTTC. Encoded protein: CASSRDWSSYEQYF.

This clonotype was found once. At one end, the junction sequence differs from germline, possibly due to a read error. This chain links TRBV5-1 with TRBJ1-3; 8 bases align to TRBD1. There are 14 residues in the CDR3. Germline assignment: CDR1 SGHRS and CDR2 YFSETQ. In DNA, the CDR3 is TGCGCCAGCAGCGCAGGGGGCTCTGCAAACACCATATATTTT. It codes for CASSAGGSANTIYF.

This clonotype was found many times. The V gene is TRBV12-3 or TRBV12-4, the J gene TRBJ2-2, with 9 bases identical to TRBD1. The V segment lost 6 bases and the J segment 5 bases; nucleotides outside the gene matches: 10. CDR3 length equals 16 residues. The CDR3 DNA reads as TGTGCCAGCAGACCGGGGGACAGGGTCTGGACCGGGGAGCTGTTTTTT. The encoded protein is CASRPGDRVWTGELFF.

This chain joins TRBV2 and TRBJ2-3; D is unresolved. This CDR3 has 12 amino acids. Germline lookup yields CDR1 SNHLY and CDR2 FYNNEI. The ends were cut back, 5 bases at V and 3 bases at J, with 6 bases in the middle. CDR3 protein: CASSPQTDTQYF. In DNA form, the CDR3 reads TGTGCCAGCAGTCCCCAGACAGATACGCAGTATTTT.

The CDR3 sequence is CASRPPGQGARVAEAFF. In DNA, the CDR3 is TGTGCCAGCAGGCCCCCAGGGCAGGGGGCGCGGGTGGCTGAAGCTTTCTTT. This chain links TRBV12-3 or TRBV12-4 with TRBJ1-1; the match to TRBD1 covers 8 bases. The CDR3 is 17 residues long. Trimming at V came to 6 bases and at J to 6 bases, leaving 18 bases not matched to a gene.

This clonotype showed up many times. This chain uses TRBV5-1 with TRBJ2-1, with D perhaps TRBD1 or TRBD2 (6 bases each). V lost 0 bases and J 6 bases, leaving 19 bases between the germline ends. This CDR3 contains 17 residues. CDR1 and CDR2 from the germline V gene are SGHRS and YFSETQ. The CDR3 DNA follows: TGCGCCAGCAGCTTGGGCAAGTGGGGGGCCAGTGGCAATGAGCAGTTCTTC. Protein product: CASSLGKWGASGNEQFF.

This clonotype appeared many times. The CDR3 here is CASSLTGTGIYQPQHF. The CDR3, as DNA: TGTGCCAGCAGCTTAACCGGGACAGGTATTTATCAGCCCCAGCATTTT. The chain carries TRBV5-6 and TRBJ1-5; 8 bases fit TRBD1. Germline lookup yields CDR1 SGHDT and CDR2 YYEEEE. There are 16 residues in the CDR3. The J segment lost 5 bases and the V segment lost 2 bases, leaving 9 bases of the junction unmatched.

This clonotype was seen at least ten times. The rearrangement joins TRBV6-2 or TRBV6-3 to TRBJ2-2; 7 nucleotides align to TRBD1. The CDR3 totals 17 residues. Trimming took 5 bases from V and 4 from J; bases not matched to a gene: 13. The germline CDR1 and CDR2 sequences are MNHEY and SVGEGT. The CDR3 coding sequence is TGTGCCAGCAGTCCGCACCAGACAGGGATCGGCACCGGGGAGCTGTTTTTT. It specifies CASSPHQTGIGTGELFF.

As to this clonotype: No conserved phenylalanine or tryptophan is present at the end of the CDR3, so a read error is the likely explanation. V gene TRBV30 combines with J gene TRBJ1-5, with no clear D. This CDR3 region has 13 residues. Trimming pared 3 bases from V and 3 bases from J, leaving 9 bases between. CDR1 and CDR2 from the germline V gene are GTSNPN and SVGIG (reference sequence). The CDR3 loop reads CAWRPAVNQPQHY. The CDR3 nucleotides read TGTGCCTGGAGACCGGCCGTCAATCAGCCCCAGCATTAT.

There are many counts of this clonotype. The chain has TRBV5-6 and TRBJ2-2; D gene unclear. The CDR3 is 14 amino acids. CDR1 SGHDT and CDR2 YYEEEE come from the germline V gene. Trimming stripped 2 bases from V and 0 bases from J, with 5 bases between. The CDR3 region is CASSLGTNTGELFF. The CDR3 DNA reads TGTGCCAGCAGCTTAGGCACGAACACCGGGGAGCTGTTTTTT.

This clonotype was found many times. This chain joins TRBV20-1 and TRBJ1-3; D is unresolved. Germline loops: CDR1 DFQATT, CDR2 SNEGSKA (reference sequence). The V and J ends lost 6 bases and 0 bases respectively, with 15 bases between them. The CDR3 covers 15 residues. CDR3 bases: TGCAGTGCCATGAGTTGGAAGAGCTCTGGAAACACCATATATTTT. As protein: CSAMSWKSSGNTIYF.

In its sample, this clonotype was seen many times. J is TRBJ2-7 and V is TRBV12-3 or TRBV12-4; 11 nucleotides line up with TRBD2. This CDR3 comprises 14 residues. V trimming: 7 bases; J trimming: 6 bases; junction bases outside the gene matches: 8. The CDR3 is CASTVAGGPSEQYF. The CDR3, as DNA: TGTGCCAGCACTGTAGCGGGGGGGCCATCCGAGCAGTACTTC.

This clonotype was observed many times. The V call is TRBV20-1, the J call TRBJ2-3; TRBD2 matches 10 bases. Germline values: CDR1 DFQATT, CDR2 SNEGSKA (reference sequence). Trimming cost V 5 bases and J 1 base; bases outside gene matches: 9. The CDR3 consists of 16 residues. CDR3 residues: CSAARGSGGRTDTQYF. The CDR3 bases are TGCAGTGCTGCCCGAGGTAGCGGGGGGCGCACAGATACGCAGTATTTT.

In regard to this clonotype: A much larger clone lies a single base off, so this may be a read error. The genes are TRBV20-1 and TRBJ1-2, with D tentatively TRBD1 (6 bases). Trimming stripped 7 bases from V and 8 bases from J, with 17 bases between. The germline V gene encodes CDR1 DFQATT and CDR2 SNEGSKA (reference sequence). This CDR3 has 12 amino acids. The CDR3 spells CSDRLNGGGYTF. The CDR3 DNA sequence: TGCAGTGATAGGCTAAATGGGGGCGGCTACACCTTC.

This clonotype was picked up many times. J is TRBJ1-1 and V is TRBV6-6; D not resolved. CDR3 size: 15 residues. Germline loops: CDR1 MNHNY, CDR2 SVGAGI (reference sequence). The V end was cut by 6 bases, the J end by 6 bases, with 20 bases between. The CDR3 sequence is CASRENNNPNSEAFF. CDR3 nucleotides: TGTGCCAGCAGGGAAAATAACAATCCCAATTCTGAAGCTTTCTTT.

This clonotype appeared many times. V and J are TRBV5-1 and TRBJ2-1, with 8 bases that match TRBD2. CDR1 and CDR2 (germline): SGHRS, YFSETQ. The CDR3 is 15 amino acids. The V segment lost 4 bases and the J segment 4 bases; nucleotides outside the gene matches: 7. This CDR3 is CASSSSGENYNEQFF. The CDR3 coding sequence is TGCGCCAGCAGCAGTAGCGGGGAGAATTACAATGAGCAGTTCTTC.

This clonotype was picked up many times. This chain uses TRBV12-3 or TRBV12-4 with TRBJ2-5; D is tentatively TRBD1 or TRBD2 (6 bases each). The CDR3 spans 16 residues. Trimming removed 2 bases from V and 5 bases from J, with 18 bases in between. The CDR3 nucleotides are TGTGCCAGCAGTTTACGCGGGACACAATCTGGGGAGACCCAGTACTTC. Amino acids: CASSLRGTQSGETQYF.